The 30 T cell receptor beta chains presented below share a single source sample, sequenced in a study of response to subunit inactivated influenza vaccine. TCRdb reprocessed the RT-PCR reads via MiXCR and lists one record per CDR3 protein. The sample includes about 610,000 distinct CDR3 sequences, approximately 15% of them seen just once. Sequenced material: PBMCs from blood, taken about 13 days after vaccination. Receptors originate from a man between 50 and 59 years old who received an inactivated influenza vaccine.

This clonotype was observed a handful of times. One junction end disagrees with the germline gene, perhaps due to a read error. The V call is TRBV11-2, the J call TRBJ2-1; 13 bases are shared with TRBD2. The CDR3 sequence is 13 residues long. CDR1 is SGHAT, CDR2 FQNNGV, per germline. The CDR3 loop reads CASSPGGLAGWVF. Here the CDR3 DNA reads TGTGCCAGCAGCCCCGGGGGACTAGCGGGATGGGTCTTC.

J is TRBJ1-6 and V is TRBV6-5; no clear D. Trimming took off 6 bases at V and 7 bases at J, with 7 bases between the two ends. The CDR3 is 12 amino acids. Germline loops: CDR1 MNHEY, CDR2 SVGAGI. CDR3 residues: CASRRPNSPLHF. The CDR3 nucleotides are TGTGCCAGCAGAAGGCCCAATTCACCCCTCCACTTT.

This chain uses TRBV6-5 with TRBJ2-1; TRBD2 matches at 8 bases. Trimming removed 1 base from V and 2 bases from J; junction bases left unmatched: 7. Per germline, CDR1 MNHEY and CDR2 SVGAGI. The CDR3 is 17 amino acids. The CDR3 bases are TGTGCCAGCAGTTACTTTTCGACTAGCGTCACCTACAATGAGCAGTTCTTC. Translation gives CASSYFSTSVTYNEQFF.

The chain combines TRBV4-3 with TRBJ2-2, with D possibly being TRBD2 (6 bases). Trimming removed 5 bases at V and 5 bases at J, with 12 bases between. Looked up from germline, CDR1 is LGHNA and CDR2 is YSLEER. The CDR3 is made up of 14 amino acids. CDR3 DNA: TGCGCCAGCAGCGCGGGACGATCAACCGGGGAGCTGTTTTTT. It translates to CASSAGRSTGELFF.

This chain links TRBV7-2 with TRBJ2-7, with D possibly matching TRBD1 (5 bases). The V end lost 0 bases, the J end lost 5 bases, and 17 bases lay between the germline ends. The CDR3 has 16 residues. The germline gives CDR1 SGHTA, CDR2 FQGNSA. The CDR3 region is CASSLALGSWGDEQYF. The CDR3 DNA follows: TGTGCCAGCAGCTTAGCTTTGGGCAGTTGGGGCGACGAGCAGTACTTC.

This clonotype was seen at least ten times. This chain joins TRBV2 and TRBJ2-2; 7 nucleotides agree with TRBD1. CDR1 SNHLY and CDR2 FYNNEI come from the germline V gene. Germline trimming cut 2 bases from V and 0 bases from J; bases unmatched to any gene: 0. The CDR3 is 15 amino acids. The CDR3 coding sequence is TGTGCCAGCAGTGAACAGGGGGCGAACACCGGGGAGCTGTTTTTT. It specifies CASSEQGANTGELFF.

This clonotype was seen more than once but under ten times. The chain has TRBV5-1 and TRBJ2-3; D may be TRBD2 (6 bases). CDR1 and CDR2 from the germline V gene are SGHRS and YFSETQ. The CDR3 contains 15 residues. V was trimmed by 4 bases and J by 0 bases, leaving 12 bases between them. The CDR3: CASSRETGSTDTQYF. CDR3 nucleotide sequence: TGCGCCAGCAGCCGGGAGACTGGAAGCACAGATACGCAGTATTTT.

The V gene is TRBV7-3, the J gene TRBJ2-1; 10 nucleotides line up with TRBD1. The CDR3 consists of 18 residues. The V segment lost 1 base and the J segment 6 bases; nucleotides outside the gene matches: 12. CDR1 SGHTA and CDR2 FQGTGA come from the germline V gene. This CDR3 reads CASSLNALGQGRPNEQFF. CDR3 sequence (DNA): TGTGCCAGCAGCTTAAATGCGTTGGGACAGGGGCGGCCCAATGAGCAGTTCTTC.

The chain uses TRBV7-9 and TRBJ2-2; D gene unclear. V lost 5 bases and J lost 3, with 13 bases in between. Germline loops: CDR1 SEHNR, CDR2 FQNEAQ (reference sequence). The CDR3 spans 15 residues. CDR3 amino acids: CASSPQPAHTGELFF. CDR3 nucleotides: TGTGCCAGCAGCCCTCAGCCCGCTCACACCGGGGAGCTGTTTTTT.

The CDR3: CASSSEPHSTYEQYF. In DNA form, the CDR3 reads TGCGCCAGCAGCTCCGAACCGCACAGTACCTACGAGCAGTACTTC. This sequence joins TRBV5-1 and TRBJ2-7; D is uncertain. CDR1 and CDR2 from the germline V gene are SGHRS and YFSETQ. The CDR3 is 15 residues long. Trimming removed 3 bases at V and 2 bases at J, with 15 bases between.

There are a few counts of this clonotype. The chain uses TRBV3-1 and TRBJ2-2, with D unresolved. This CDR3 region has 13 residues. The V end lost 2 bases, the J end lost 6 bases, and 7 bases lay between the germline ends. CDR1 and CDR2 (germline): LGHDT, YNNKEL (reference sequence). Here the CDR3 DNA reads TGTGCCAGCAGCCAATCTGGGCCCGGGGAGCTGTTTTTT. Its translation is CASSQSGPGELFF.

This clonotype appeared a few times. The gene calls are TRBV19 and TRBJ2-2, with D possibly TRBD2 on 7 matching bases. This CDR3 is built from 14 residues. CDR1 is LNHDA and CDR2 is SQIVND in the germline V gene (reference sequence). V shed 3 bases and J shed 4 bases, with 9 bases lying between them. In DNA, the CDR3 is TGTGCCAGTAGTATTCGGGGGGCCACCGGGGAGCTGTTTTTT. Protein: CASSIRGATGELFF.

The J gene is TRBJ2-3, the V gene TRBV5-1, with 11 bases matching TRBD1. This CDR3 spans 16 amino acids. The germline CDR1 and CDR2 sequences are SGHRS and YFSETQ. V lost 3 bases to trimming and J lost 4 bases; unmatched junction nucleotides: 7. CDR3 in DNA: TGCGCCAGCAGCTCATCCGGGACAGGGGGGGCAGATACGCAGTATTTT. This encodes CASSSSGTGGADTQYF. Supplemented by reference TRBV5-1 and TRBJ2-3, the full variable domain reads KAGVTQTPRYLIKTRGQQVTLSCSPISGHRSVSWYQQTPGQGLQFLFEYFSETQRNKGNFPGRFSGRQFSNSRSEMNVSTLELGDSALYLCASSSSGTGGADTQYFGPGTRLTVL.

V and J are TRBV7-8 and TRBJ2-7; either TRBD1 or TRBD2 may fit D (5 bases each). V lost 2 bases and J 3 bases, leaving 11 bases between the germline ends. Germline V lookup: CDR1 SGHVS, CDR2 FQNEAQ. This CDR3 contains 14 residues. The CDR3 sequence is CASSLQGRGYEQYF. CDR3 bases: TGTGCCAGCAGCTTACAGGGTCGGGGCTACGAGCAGTACTTC.

The table lists this clonotype with many counts. The chain links TRBV27 to TRBJ1-1; 8 nucleotides match TRBD1. Losses at the gene ends were 4 bases for V and 1 base for J; bases not matched to a gene: 8. The V gene's germline CDR1 is MNHEY and CDR2 SMNVEV (reference sequence). The CDR3 is made up of 16 amino acids. The CDR3 loop reads CASSSYRGRTNTEAFF. As DNA, the CDR3 is TGTGCCAGCAGTTCCTACAGGGGGAGAACGAACACTGAAGCTTTCTTT.

This clonotype was counted between two and nine times. The chain is built from TRBV11-3 and TRBJ2-5, with D possibly matching TRBD2 (6 bases). This CDR3 has 17 residues. Germline loops: CDR1 SGHNT, CDR2 YENEEA. The V gene lost 1 base and the J gene lost 4 bases, with 19 bases spanning the gap. CDR3 nucleotides: TGTGCCAGCAGCTTAGGACTAGGGAGCTTTTCAGGAGAGACCCAGTACTTC. It specifies CASSLGLGSFSGETQYF.

This chain joins TRBV5-1 and TRBJ2-1, with D unclear. This CDR3 spans 14 amino acids. CDR1 is SGHRS, CDR2 YFSETQ, per germline. Trimming took 0 bases from V and 10 from J, leaving 14 bases between them. Here the CDR3 reads CASSLEGLPWEQFF. Written as DNA, the CDR3 is TGCGCCAGCAGCTTGGAAGGGCTACCTTGGGAGCAGTTCTTC. Full variable domain (outside the CDR3, taken from reference TRBV5-1 and TRBJ2-1): KAGVTQTPRYLIKTRGQQVTLSCSPISGHRSVSWYQQTPGQGLQFLFEYFSETQRNKGNFPGRFSGRQFSNSRSEMNVSTLELGDSALYLCASSLEGLPWEQFFGPGTRLTVL.

V gene TRBV7-9 combines with J gene TRBJ1-1; D remains unclear. Trimming removed 6 bases from V and 6 bases from J, with 11 bases in between. The CDR3 consists of 12 residues. The germline V gene has CDR1 SEHNR and CDR2 FQNEAQ (reference sequence). The CDR3 is CASRWGMAEAFF. The CDR3 DNA reads TGTGCCAGCAGGTGGGGAATGGCTGAAGCTTTCTTT.

This clonotype was found many times. The gene calls are TRBV28 and TRBJ2-1, with D perhaps matching TRBD2 (6 bases). Trimming removed 2 bases at V and 0 bases at J, with 8 bases between. In germline, CDR1 is MDHEN, CDR2 SYDVKM. CDR3 length: 15 amino acids. The CDR3, as DNA: TGTGCCAGCAGTTTAAGCGGGTTCTCCTACAATGAGCAGTTCTTC. This encodes CASSLSGFSYNEQFF.

The table lists this clonotype with a few counts. This chain connects TRBV6-2 or TRBV6-3 to TRBJ2-1; TRBD2 matches 8 bases. The CDR3 runs to 11 residues. V was clipped by 6 bases and J by 10 bases; unmatched bases: 2. Germline V gene sequence: CDR1 MNHEY, CDR2 SVGEGT. The CDR3, as DNA: TGTGCCAGCAGCATAGCGGGGGAGCAGTTCTTC. Translated, it gives CASSIAGEQFF.

The chain employs TRBV7-9 and TRBJ1-1; D ambiguous. Trimming pared 7 bases from V and 1 base from J, leaving 10 bases between. The CDR3 length is 13 residues. Germline V gives CDR1 SEHNR, CDR2 FQNEAQ (reference sequence). DNA of the CDR3: TGTGCCAGCACCGATCTGGGGAACACTGAAGCTTTCTTT. This gives the protein CASTDLGNTEAFF. Complete variable domain (other parts from reference TRBV7-9 and TRBJ1-1): DTGVSQNPRHKITKRGQNVTFRCDPISEHNRLYWYRQTLGQGPEFLTYFQNEAQLEKSRLLSDRFSAERPKGSFSTLEIQRTEQGDSAMYLCASTDLGNTEAFFGQGTRLTVV.

This chain joins TRBV6-5 and TRBJ2-7; D perhaps matches TRBD2 (6 bases). CDR3 length: 12 residues. V was pared by 11 bases and J by 0 bases, with 11 bases between. Germline V gene lookup returns CDR1 MNHEY and CDR2 SVGAGI. The CDR3 protein is CAARDFSYEQYF. Written as DNA, the CDR3 is TGTGCCGCACGGGACTTCTCCTACGAGCAGTACTTC.

V gene TRBV2 combines with J gene TRBJ2-1; D not resolved. Germline V gene sequence: CDR1 SNHLY, CDR2 FYNNEI. V gave up 0 bases and J gave up 1 base, with 10 bases separating them. The CDR3 covers 16 residues. The CDR3 DNA reads TGTGCCAGCAGTGAAGCGCCTCCGGCTTCCTACAATGAGCAGTTCTTC. This gives the protein CASSEAPPASYNEQFF.

V is TRBV4-3 and J is TRBJ2-3; 11 positions agree with TRBD2. The length of the CDR3 is 17 residues. Germline lookup yields CDR1 LGHNA and CDR2 YSLEER. V lost 4 bases, J lost 2 bases, and 8 bases stayed unmatched. In DNA form, the CDR3 reads TGCGCCAGCAGCCCTTTCTTGACTAGCGGGATCACAGATACGCAGTATTTT. This gives the protein CASSPFLTSGITDTQYF.

The CDR3 DNA follows: TGCAGTGCAGAAGTGGTGCCATATAATGAAAAACTGTTTTTT. Translated: CSAEVVPYNEKLFF. V usage is TRBV20-1 and J usage is TRBJ1-4, with D unclear. The CDR3 is 14 amino acids. Per the germline V gene, CDR1 is DFQATT and CDR2 is SNEGSKA (reference sequence). V was trimmed by 6 bases and J by 4 bases, leaving 15 bases between them.

This clonotype was picked up a small number of times. CDR3 in DNA: TGTGCCGCCCAAGGGCCTAGCGGGACCGCCGGGGAGCTGTTTTTT. Translation gives CAAQGPSGTAGELFF. The chain is built from TRBV25-1 and TRBJ2-2, with 9 bases fitting TRBD2. The CDR3 runs 15 residues. Trimming at V came to 11 bases and at J to 6 bases, leaving 13 bases not matched to a gene. Germline V gene sequence: CDR1 MGHDK, CDR2 SYGVNS. Using reference TRBV25-1 and TRBJ2-2 for the parts outside the CDR3, the full variable domain is EADIYQTPRYLVIGTGKKITLECSQTMGHDKMYWYQQDPGMELHLIHYSYGVNSTEKGDLSSESTVSRIRTEHFPLTLESARPSHTSQYLCAAQGPSGTAGELFFGEGSRLTVL.

CDR3 sequence: CASSGSYQETQYF. The DNA of the CDR3 is TGTGCCAGCAGCGGTTCTTACCAAGAGACCCAGTACTTC. This chain links TRBV3-1 with TRBJ2-5; no clear D gene. With 5 bases removed from V and 0 bases from J, the gap between germline ends came to 7 bases. CDR3 length: 13 residues. The germline CDR1 and CDR2 sequences are LGHDT and YNNKEL (reference sequence).

The V and J genes are TRBV14 and TRBJ2-5; TRBD2 matches at 11 bases. The V gene's germline CDR1 is SGHDN and CDR2 FVKESK. V shed 3 bases, J shed 3 bases, and the junction held 9 bases outside the gene matches. The CDR3 length is 17 residues. Here the CDR3 DNA reads TGTGCCAGCAGCCAGGGGGGACTAGCGGATATAAAAGAGACCCAGTACTTC. It encodes CASSQGGLADIKETQYF.

The CDR3 sequence: CASSEGTRAYEQYF. The CDR3 DNA reads as TGTGCCAGCAGTGAGGGGACTAGGGCCTACGAGCAGTACTTC. The chain links TRBV2 to TRBJ2-7, with 8 positions matching TRBD2. The CDR3 is 14 residues long. V lost 3 bases, J lost 2 bases, and 3 bases stayed unmatched. Germline V gene data show CDR1 as SNHLY and CDR2 as FYNNEI.

This clonotype was detected a few times. The V and J genes are TRBV9 and TRBJ2-3, with 14 bases identical to TRBD2. The V and J ends lost 0 bases and 11 bases, in that order; junction bases with no gene match: 8. Germline V gene sequence: CDR1 SGDLS, CDR2 YYNGEE. The length of the CDR3 is 16 residues. This CDR3 is CASSVGTSGGRGEQYF. The DNA for the CDR3 is TGTGCCAGCAGCGTAGGGACTAGCGGGGGGCGGGGCGAGCAGTATTTT.